This is a list of T cell receptor beta chains from one sample in a study of T-cell memory formation after mild COVID-19. MiXCR, run by TCRdb on the 5' RACE reads, gives a single entry per CDR3 protein. The table records 400,000 or so distinct CDR3 sequences, about 20% of them present only once. The sequenced sample was PBMCs or a T cell subset sorted from them (not recorded which). Every receptor here comes from an adult woman who had mild COVID-19 (a few samples of this study predate the infection). Cell type and time point are not known. Each CDR3 is given with its conserved first and last residue. Fields, in order: V gene, CDR3 length, clone size, J gene, D gene, CDR3 DNA, CDR3 protein. D genes are given only for firm matches. Not every row has a clone size; where given, it reads once, few, many or a size class.

V: TRBV7-6
length: 15
size: few
J: TRBJ2-7
D: NA
DNA: TGTGCCAGCACCTCTCTGGGGGCCCAATCCTACGAGCAGTACTTC
CDR3: CASTSLGAQSYEQYF

V: TRBV7-9
length: 14
size: few
J: TRBJ2-3
D: NA
DNA: TGTGCCAGCAGCCCTATAAGAAGTAACGATACGCAGTATTTT
CDR3: CASSPIRSNDTQYF

V: TRBV9
length: 17
size: NA
J: TRBJ2-3
D: TRBD2
DNA: TGTGCCAGCAGCGGACTTGCTAGCGGGAGTTCCTCAGATACGCAGTATTTT
CDR3: CASSGLASGSSSDTQYF

V: TRBV7-6
length: 15
size: few
J: TRBJ2-4
D: NA
DNA: TGTGCCAGCAGCTTAGGTACAGGGACGAAAAACATTCAGTACTTC
CDR3: CASSLGTGTKNIQYF

V: TRBV25-1
length: 15
size: few
J: TRBJ1-6
D: NA
DNA: TGTGCCAGCAGTGAATCATGGGGATACAATTCACCCCTCCACTTT
CDR3: CASSESWGYNSPLHF

V: TRBV5-1
length: 18
size: NA
J: TRBJ2-3
D: TRBD2
DNA: TGCGCCAGCAGAATGGGCGCTAGCGGGGGGGCTAGCACAGATACGCAGTATTTT
CDR3: CASRMGASGGASTDTQYF

V: TRBV12-3/TRBV12-4
length: 12
size: few
J: TRBJ1-4
D: TRBD1
DNA: TGTGCCAGCAGCTACGACAGGGGAAAACTGTTTTTT
CDR3: CASSYDRGKLFF

V: TRBV7-2
length: 15
size: NA
J: TRBJ1-5
D: NA
DNA: TGTGCCAGCATTCTGTCGGCCGCTTCCAATCAGCCCCAGCATTTT
CDR3: CASILSAASNQPQHF

V: TRBV5-6
length: 15
size: few
J: TRBJ2-3
D: TRBD1
DNA: TGTGCCAGCAGATTGGACAGGGGGCTTGCAGATACGCAGTATTTT
CDR3: CASRLDRGLADTQYF

V: TRBV6-5
length: 14
size: NA
J: TRBJ1-1
D: NA
DNA: TGTGCCAGCAGGGCGGCGGGGGGCTCCACTGAAGCTTTCTTT
CDR3: CASRAAGGSTEAFF

V: TRBV4-3
length: 17
size: NA
J: TRBJ2-4
D: TRBD2
DNA: TGCGCCAGCAGCCAGGGACTAGCAGACCTAGCCAAAAACATTCAGTACTTC
CDR3: CASSQGLADLAKNIQYF

V: TRBV6-5
length: 18
size: few
J: TRBJ2-5
D: TRBD2
DNA: TGTGCCAGCAGCCCTACAGGTTGGAGCGGGGGGGCCCTGGAGACCCAGTACTTC
CDR3: CASSPTGWSGGALETQYF

V: TRBV7-2
length: 14
size: NA
J: TRBJ2-3
D: NA
DNA: TGTGCCAGCAGCCCCCATAGGGAGACAGATACGCAGTATTTT
CDR3: CASSPHRETDTQYF

V: TRBV2
length: 14
size: NA
J: TRBJ2-1
D: NA
DNA: TGTGCCAGCAGTGATAGTGGCTCCTACAATGAGCAGTTCTTC
CDR3: CASSDSGSYNEQFF

V: TRBV5-1
length: 15
size: NA
J: TRBJ1-3
D: NA
DNA: TGCGCCAGCAGGGACAGCCTGAGCTCTGGAAACACCATATATTTT
CDR3: CASRDSLSSGNTIYF

V: TRBV5-1
length: 14
size: NA
J: TRBJ2-3
D: TRBD2
DNA: TGCGCCAGCAGCGGGCTAGCGGGCACAGATACGCAGTATTTT
CDR3: CASSGLAGTDTQYF

V: TRBV2
length: 15
size: NA
J: TRBJ2-2
D: TRBD1
DNA: TGTGCCAGCAGCGGGACAGGGCTGAACACCGGGGAGCTGTTTTTT
CDR3: CASSGTGLNTGELFF

V: TRBV5-6
length: 12
size: NA
J: TRBJ1-2
D: NA
DNA: TGTGCCAGCAGCCGGACAGCCTATGGCTACACCTTC
CDR3: CASSRTAYGYTF

V: TRBV6-5
length: 16
size: few
J: TRBJ2-6
D: TRBD2
DNA: TGTGCCAGCAGGCTAGCGGGAGCCTCTGGGGCCAACGTCCTGACTTTC
CDR3: CASRLAGASGANVLTF

V: TRBV9
length: 16
size: few
J: TRBJ2-1
D: TRBD1
DNA: TGTGCCAGCAGCGCAACCGGGACAGGGGGTTTGAATGAGCAGTTCTTC
CDR3: CASSATGTGGLNEQFF

V: TRBV12-3/TRBV12-4
length: 13
size: NA
J: TRBJ2-3
D: NA
DNA: TGTGCCAGCACCGCTAGCGGCACAGATACGCAGTATTTT
CDR3: CASTASGTDTQYF

V: TRBV5-1
length: 12
size: NA
J: TRBJ2-3
D: NA
DNA: TGCGCCAGCAGCTGGGTGGGGGATACGCAGTATTTT
CDR3: CASSWVGDTQYF

V: TRBV7-3
length: 12
size: NA
J: TRBJ1-1
D: TRBD1
DNA: TGTGCCAGCAGCCCAACCGGACAGGCAGTTTTCTTT
CDR3: CASSPTGQAVFF

V: TRBV6-5
length: 13
size: NA
J: TRBJ1-2
D: TRBD1
DNA: TGTGCCGCCCAGGGACAGGCAAACTATGGCTACACCTTC
CDR3: CAAQGQANYGYTF

V: TRBV7-8
length: 14
size: NA
J: TRBJ2-2
D: NA
DNA: TGTGCCAGCAGCGAAAGACGACTGACCGGGGAGCTGTTTTTT
CDR3: CASSERRLTGELFF

V: TRBV5-1
length: 15
size: NA
J: TRBJ2-3
D: NA
DNA: TGCGCCAGCAGCTTGGCAAGGGATCCCACAGATACGCAGTATTTT
CDR3: CASSLARDPTDTQYF

V: TRBV9
length: 17
size: NA
J: TRBJ2-2
D: TRBD2
DNA: TGTGCCAGCAGCCCCGGACTAGCGGGGCCCTCACCCGGGGAGCTGTTTTTT
CDR3: CASSPGLAGPSPGELFF

V: TRBV7-9
length: 15
size: few
J: TRBJ1-2
D: NA
DNA: TGTGCCAGCAGCTTTCGCCCGGGGGCTAACTATGGCTACACCTTC
CDR3: CASSFRPGANYGYTF

V: TRBV12-3/TRBV12-4
length: 16
size: NA
J: TRBJ2-5
D: TRBD2
DNA: TGTGCCAGCAGTGCGGGACTAGCGGGGGTCCAAGAGACCCAGTACTTC
CDR3: CASSAGLAGVQETQYF

V: TRBV4-1
length: 14
size: NA
J: TRBJ2-7
D: NA
DNA: TGCGCCAGCAGCCAAGGTTTGAATGGCCACCAGCAGTACTTC
CDR3: CASSQGLNGHQQYF

V: TRBV14
length: 14
size: NA
J: TRBJ2-5
D: NA
DNA: TGTGCCAGCAGCCAAAGTCAACCACTGCAGACCCAGTACTTC
CDR3: CASSQSQPLQTQYF

V: TRBV20-1
length: 10
size: NA
J: TRBJ2-7
D: NA
DNA: TGCAGTGCTATCCAGGACGAGCAGTACTTC
CDR3: CSAIQDEQYF

V: TRBV4-1
length: 16
size: few
J: TRBJ1-5
D: NA
DNA: TGCGCCAGCAGCCAAGATCGAAGGCGGAGCAATCAGCCCCAGCATTTT
CDR3: CASSQDRRRSNQPQHF

V: TRBV7-3
length: 15
size: NA
J: TRBJ2-1
D: TRBD2
DNA: TGTGCCAGCAGCTTAACGAGCGGGAACCGAAATGAGCAGTTCTTC
CDR3: CASSLTSGNRNEQFF

V: TRBV25-1
length: 15
size: few
J: TRBJ2-5
D: NA
DNA: TGTGCCAGCAGTGAATATGACGGGGGTAGAAAGACCCAGTACTTC
CDR3: CASSEYDGGRKTQYF

V: TRBV30
length: 22
size: NA
J: TRBJ2-7
D: TRBD1
DNA: TGTGCCTGGAGTGTTTTAGCCCCCGAGTGGGGGGACAGGGATCCCAGCTCCTACGAGCAGTACTTC
CDR3: CAWSVLAPEWGDRDPSSYEQYF

V: TRBV24-1
length: 16
size: many
J: TRBJ2-1
D: TRBD2
DNA: TGTGCCACCAGTGTGAGGCTAGCGGGATATGGCAATGAGCAGTTCTTC
CDR3: CATSVRLAGYGNEQFF

V: TRBV20-1
length: 14
size: NA
J: TRBJ1-5
D: NA
DNA: TGCAGTGCTGCGAGGGGGGGTAGCAATCAGCCCCAGCATTTT
CDR3: CSAARGGSNQPQHF

V: TRBV3-1
length: 13
size: many
J: TRBJ2-7
D: TRBD1
DNA: TGTGCCAGCAGTCATGGGACAGGCTACGAGCAGTACTTC
CDR3: CASSHGTGYEQYF

V: TRBV5-1
length: 13
size: NA
J: TRBJ1-2
D: NA
DNA: TGCGCCAGCAGCTCTGGGGTAGACTATGGCTACACCTTC
CDR3: CASSSGVDYGYTF

V: TRBV20-1
length: 14
size: few
J: TRBJ2-7
D: TRBD2
DNA: TGCAGTGCTCTACTAGCGGAGTGGACCTACGAGCAGTACTTC
CDR3: CSALLAEWTYEQYF

V: TRBV29-1
length: 12
size: many
J: TRBJ1-2
D: NA
DNA: TGCAGCGTTGAGGCTAGGGACTATGGCTACACCTTC
CDR3: CSVEARDYGYTF

V: TRBV7-2
length: 15
size: NA
J: TRBJ1-6
D: TRBD1
DNA: TGTGCCAGCAGCTTAGCCGGGACAGATAATTCACCCCTCCACTTT
CDR3: CASSLAGTDNSPLHF

V: TRBV5-5
length: 16
size: few
J: TRBJ2-1
D: NA
DNA: TGTGCCAGCAGCTTGGAGAGAGCGAGAACCTACAATGAGCAGTTCTTC
CDR3: CASSLERARTYNEQFF

V: TRBV20-1
length: 13
size: NA
J: TRBJ1-2
D: NA
DNA: TGCAGTGCGATAAAGAATACTAACTATGGCTACACCTTC
CDR3: CSAIKNTNYGYTF

V: TRBV5-1
length: 14
size: few
J: TRBJ1-1
D: NA
DNA: TGCGCCAGCAGCCAACAGAACATGAACACTGAAGCTTTCTTT
CDR3: CASSQQNMNTEAFF

V: TRBV12-3/TRBV12-4
length: 14
size: NA
J: TRBJ2-2
D: NA
DNA: TGTGCCAGCAAAACAGGGAAAGGCACCGGGGAGCTGTTTTTT
CDR3: CASKTGKGTGELFF

V: TRBV7-9
length: 17
size: few
J: TRBJ1-1
D: TRBD1
DNA: TGTGCCAGCAGCTTAGGTGGACAGGCGAGCCGGTACACTGAAGCTTTCTTT
CDR3: CASSLGGQASRYTEAFF

V: TRBV24-1
length: 13
size: few
J: TRBJ2-1
D: NA
DNA: TGTGCCACCAGGCGTCCCGGGGATAGTGAGCAGTTCTTC
CDR3: CATRRPGDSEQFF

V: TRBV2
length: 16
size: NA
J: TRBJ1-6
D: NA
DNA: TGTGCCAGCAGGACCGGGGCCGGTTCCTGGGGTTCACCCCTCCACTTT
CDR3: CASRTGAGSWGSPLHF

V: TRBV7-9
length: 17
size: NA
J: TRBJ2-3
D: TRBD2
DNA: TGTGCCAGCAGCTTAGCCAGGACTAGCGGCAGCACAGATACGCAGTATTTT
CDR3: CASSLARTSGSTDTQYF

V: TRBV4-1
length: 15
size: NA
J: TRBJ2-1
D: NA
DNA: TGCGCCAGCTCCCCCCCCGTGAATTCCTACAATGAGCAGTTCTTC
CDR3: CASSPPVNSYNEQFF

V: TRBV5-1
length: 16
size: many
J: TRBJ2-7
D: NA
DNA: TGCGCCAGCAGCTTCGTGGCGGGATCGGGCTCCTACGAGCAGTACTTC
CDR3: CASSFVAGSGSYEQYF

V: TRBV19
length: 18
size: NA
J: TRBJ2-1
D: TRBD2
DNA: TGTGCCAGTAGTATTGATTTCCGGGGGGGACCGTCCTACAATGAGCAGTTCTTC
CDR3: CASSIDFRGGPSYNEQFF

V: TRBV12-3/TRBV12-4
length: 14
size: few
J: TRBJ2-5
D: NA
DNA: TGTGCCAGCACTCTCCCTCCTCCACAAGAGACCCAGTACTTC
CDR3: CASTLPPPQETQYF

V: TRBV10-3
length: 15
size: NA
J: TRBJ2-3
D: NA
DNA: TGTGCCACCCAGGGCACTACTCTCCCCACAGATACGCAGTATTTT
CDR3: CATQGTTLPTDTQYF

V: TRBV18
length: 14
size: NA
J: TRBJ2-3
D: NA
DNA: TGTGCCAGCTCACCAGGAGGGCCGGGGGATACGCAGTATTTT
CDR3: CASSPGGPGDTQYF

V: TRBV20-1
length: 15
size: few
J: TRBJ2-1
D: TRBD2
DNA: TGCAGTGCTAGATCGGCTAGCGGGAGGAGGAATGAGCAGTTCTTC
CDR3: CSARSASGRRNEQFF

V: TRBV20-1
length: 13
size: few
J: TRBJ2-2
D: NA
DNA: TGCAGTGCTAGCTCCCACGGCACCGGGGAGCTGTTTTTT
CDR3: CSASSHGTGELFF